This TCR beta chain derives from a study of blood T cell repertoires in COVID-19. Study in general: The samples span acute and convalescent COVID-19 from the United States, Italy and Spain. Sources were T cells, B-cell-depleted T cells, or PBMCs; the material itself was cDNA or gDNA.

V dropped 5 bases and J dropped 7; count of bases not matched to a gene: 15. This CDR3 spans 16 amino acids. In germline, CDR1 is SGHTA, CDR2 FQGNSA. In the original workflow: Reference gene primer amplification yielded estimated nucleated cell counts. This table comes from immunoSEQ multiplex PCR, and its TCRdb copy is limited to in-frame clones, with some not included. That table gives V, J and clone size, and the DNA gave D and trimming. The profile covers around 56,000 clones, with around 86% appearing a single time and 25% to 35% taken by the ten largest. The rearrangement links TRBV7-2 to TRBJ1-1, with TRBD1 matching 8 bases. The receptor was derived from a woman older than 75 with active or convalescent COVID-19. The specimen sequenced was peripheral blood. The CDR3 protein is CASSETSWGTGIEAFF. DNA for the CDR3: TGTGCCAGCAGCGAAACCTCTTGGGGGACAGGTATTGAAGCTTTCTTT.